One sample yielded the 22 T cell receptor beta chains listed below, sequenced in a study of T cell responses to AZD1222 COVID-19 vaccine. Data came from immunoSEQ multiplex PCR; TCRdb stores just in-frame clones and leaves some out. The sample carries under 150,000 clones, 90% recorded once. Sequenced here: peripheral blood, sampled on day 0 of AZD1222 vaccination. These receptors were collected from an adult in good health.

In its sample, this clone was seen once. This chain links TRBV27 with TRBJ1-1, with D maybe TRBD1 (6 bases). This CDR3 region has 15 residues. The V gene lost 5 bases and the J gene lost 0 bases, with 13 bases spanning the gap. CDR1 is MNHEY and CDR2 is SMNVEV in the germline V gene (reference sequence). This CDR3 reads CASSTGRGVNTEAFF. The CDR3 nucleotides read TGTGCCAGCAGTACAGGGAGGGGTGTGAACACTGAAGCTTTCTTT.

The V gene is TRBV3-1 (or the pseudogene TRBV3-2), the J gene TRBJ1-5; no clear D gene. Germline-derived CDR1 and CDR2 are LGHDT and YNNKEL (reference sequence). This CDR3 is 12 amino acids long. V was pared by 1 base and J by 8 bases, with 6 bases between. DNA of the CDR3: TGTGCCAGCAGCCAAGGGGGAAAGCCCCAGCATTTT. Translation gives CASSQGGKPQHF.

This chain's CDR3 is CASSPSPRQGSLEQYF. CDR3 DNA sequence: TGTGCCAGCAGTCCTTCCCCACGACAGGGGTCGTTGGAGCAGTACTTC. This chain links TRBV11-1 with TRBJ2-7; TRBD1 matches 8 bases. Per germline, CDR1 SGHAT and CDR2 FQDESV (reference sequence). V trimming: 6 bases; J trimming: 7 bases; junction bases outside the gene matches: 17. This CDR3 contains 16 residues.

J is TRBJ1-2 and V is TRBV6-4, with 7 bases fitting TRBD1. Germline loops: CDR1 MRHNA, CDR2 SNTAGT. V shed 2 bases, J shed 8 bases, and the junction held 5 bases outside the gene matches. The CDR3 is made up of 13 amino acids. The CDR3 spells CASSDRGLTGYTF. The CDR3 DNA is TGTGCCAGCAGTGACAGGGGGCTGACGGGCTACACCTTC.

The chain joins TRBV14 to TRBJ2-1; 11 bases fit TRBD2. The CDR3 runs to 15 residues. The ends lost 0 bases at V and 15 bases at J; junction bases unmatched: 10. The germline V gene has CDR1 SGHDN and CDR2 FVKESK. CDR3 sequence: CASSQDGASGRPRFF. For the CDR3, the DNA is TGTGCCAGCAGCCAAGACGGGGCTAGCGGGAGGCCTCGGTTCTTC. The whole variable domain, remainder taken from reference TRBV14 and TRBJ2-1, is EAGVTQFPSHSVIEKGQTVTLRCDPISGHDNLYWYRRVMGKEIKFLLHFVKESKQDESGMPNNRFLAERTGGTYSTLKVQPAELEDSGVYFCASSQDGASGRPRFFGPGTRLTVL.

V usage is TRBV9 and J usage is TRBJ1-3; D gene unclear. CDR3 length: 13 residues. V was trimmed by 4 bases and J by 8 bases, leaving 13 bases between them. The germline CDR1 and CDR2 sequences are SGDLS and YYNGEE. In DNA, the CDR3 is TGTGCCAGCAGCCCCCTAATGAGGGACACCATATATTTT. As protein: CASSPLMRDTIYF.

V gene TRBV7-2 combines with J gene TRBJ2-5; no reliable D call. The CDR3 runs 14 residues. CDR1 is SGHTA, CDR2 FQGNSA, per germline. V was cut by 1 base and J by 3 bases, with 9 bases left in between. The CDR3 spells CASSLVGVEETQYF. CDR3 DNA sequence: TGTGCCAGCAGCTTAGTTGGGGTAGAAGAGACCCAGTACTTC.

The rearrangement joins TRBV6-5 to TRBJ2-5; 10 positions agree with TRBD2. Germline trimming cut 0 bases from V and 4 bases from J; bases unmatched to any gene: 5. This CDR3 has 16 amino acids. Germline CDR1 and CDR2: MNHEY and SVGAGI. The CDR3 is CASSYSELAGVETQYF. The DNA for the CDR3 is TGTGCCAGCAGTTACTCGGAGCTAGCGGGGGTAGAGACCCAGTACTTC.

The chain couples TRBV3-1 (or the pseudogene TRBV3-2) to TRBJ1-4; 9 nucleotides match TRBD1. This CDR3 spans 15 amino acids. From germline, CDR1 is LGHDT and CDR2 YNNKEL (reference sequence). J gave up 5 bases and V 4 bases, and 5 bases lay outside the gene matches. In DNA form, the CDR3 reads TGTGCCAGCAGCCCGGGCGGGACAGGGAATGAAAAACTGTTTTTT. It codes for CASSPGGTGNEKLFF.

This clone was observed once. J is TRBJ2-1 and V is TRBV20-1; 7 bases map to TRBD2. V shed 0 bases and J 12 bases; nucleotides not matched to a gene: 2. The CDR3 is made up of 11 amino acids. CDR1 is DFQATT, CDR2 SNEGSKA, per germline (reference sequence). In DNA, the CDR3 is TGCAGTGCTAGAGAGGGGGGGGTGCAGTTCTTC. Translation: CSAREGGVQFF.

The chain carries TRBV11-3 and TRBJ2-3; no clear D gene. CDR1 is SGHNT, CDR2 YENEEA, per germline. This CDR3 spans 14 amino acids. V dropped 1 base and J dropped 0 bases, with 5 bases sitting between them. The CDR3 bases are TGTGCCAGCAGCTTAGGGGCTAGCACAGATACGCAGTATTTT. Its protein product is CASSLGASTDTQYF.

The chain couples TRBV15 to TRBJ1-2; D uncertain. CDR3 length: 14 amino acids. Germline CDR1 and CDR2: LNHNV and YYDKDF (reference sequence). Trimming removed 1 base at V and 1 base at J, with 7 bases between. CDR3 sequence: CATSRGRGNYGYTF. The CDR3, as DNA: TGTGCCACCAGCAGAGGACGGGGTAACTATGGCTACACCTTC.

The V and J genes are TRBV27 and TRBJ2-3; D unresolved. Per germline, CDR1 MNHEY and CDR2 SMNVEV (reference sequence). The CDR3 is made up of 15 amino acids. V was clipped by 7 bases and J by 0 bases, with 14 bases between them. CDR3 in amino acids: CASTPGLTSTDTQYF. Here the CDR3 DNA reads TGTGCCAGCACCCCCGGGCTCACTAGCACAGATACGCAGTATTTT.

The chain is built from TRBV6-4 and TRBJ1-1; a possible D gene is TRBD1 (6 bases). Germline V CDR1 and CDR2: MRHNA, SNTAGT. The CDR3 sequence is 14 residues long. V lost 6 bases, J lost 3 bases, and 14 bases lay in between. The CDR3 sequence is CASRAQGGYTEAFF. CDR3 nucleotide sequence: TGTGCCAGCAGAGCACAGGGAGGGTACACTGAAGCTTTCTTT.

The CDR3 region is CASSQTGGTPLHF. The CDR3 DNA reads TGTGCCAGCAGCCAGACAGGGGGCACACCCCTCCACTTT. V usage is TRBV27 and J usage is TRBJ1-6; 10 bases line up with TRBD1. Trimming at V came to 6 bases and at J to 11 bases, leaving 4 bases not matched to a gene. There are 13 residues in the CDR3. Per the germline V gene, CDR1 is MNHEY and CDR2 is SMNVEV (reference sequence).

The rearrangement joins TRBV7-2 to TRBJ2-2; tentative D call: TRBD1 (5 bases). The CDR3 is 14 residues long. Germline loops: CDR1 SGHTA, CDR2 FQGNSA. V dropped 3 bases and J dropped 2 bases, with 7 bases sitting between them. CDR3 in amino acids: CASSFDSNTGELFF. CDR3 sequence (DNA): TGTGCCAGCAGCTTTGACAGCAACACCGGGGAGCTGTTTTTT.

The chain carries TRBV15 and TRBJ2-7; 9 nucleotides match TRBD2. CDR3 size: 12 residues. Germline loops: CDR1 LNHNV, CDR2 YYDKDF (reference sequence). V shed 5 bases and J 12 bases; nucleotides not matched to a gene: 8. As DNA, the CDR3 is TGTGCCACCAGCCCTGGGACTAGCCACCTGTACTTC. Amino acid sequence: CATSPGTSHLYF.

This clone has just a few counts. The chain joins TRBV7-3 to TRBJ2-3; D may be TRBD2 (5 bases). Per the germline V gene, CDR1 is SGHTA and CDR2 is FQGTGA. V was shortened by 2 bases and J by 0 bases, with 12 bases between the two germline ends. CDR3 length: 16 residues. CDR3 amino acids: CASSLRRAASTDTQYF. For the CDR3, the DNA is TGTGCCAGCAGCTTACGGCGGGCTGCTAGCACAGATACGCAGTATTTT.

CDR3 DNA: TGTGCCAGCTCACCACTACACGGACCCTACGAGCAGTACTTC. It specifies CASSPLHGPYEQYF. V is TRBV18 and J is TRBJ2-7; D call uncertain. This CDR3 is built from 14 residues. V lost 1 base and J 2 bases, leaving 9 bases between the germline ends. CDR1 is KGHSH, CDR2 LQKENI, per germline.

This clone was detected only once. The chain has TRBV19 and TRBJ2-3, with D perhaps matching TRBD2 (5 bases). CDR1 is LNHDA and CDR2 is SQIVND in the germline V gene (reference sequence). This CDR3 comprises 17 residues. Trimming removed 1 base from V and 1 base from J, with 15 bases in between. CDR3 protein: CASSIALPGKGTDTQYF. For the CDR3, the DNA is TGTGCCAGTAGTATAGCCCTGCCGGGGAAGGGCACAGATACGCAGTATTTT.

The chain has TRBV5-6 and TRBJ2-7; D gene uncertain. Trimming removed 2 bases from V and 1 base from J, with 10 bases in between. Germline loops: CDR1 SGHDT, CDR2 YYEEEE. This CDR3 is built from 14 residues. The CDR3 loop reads CASSLQHFSYEQYF. The CDR3 DNA reads TGTGCCAGCAGCTTACAACATTTTTCCTACGAGCAGTACTTC.

The chain links TRBV6-2 or TRBV6-3 to TRBJ2-1; no firm D call. Per the germline V gene, CDR1 is MNHEY and CDR2 is SVGEGT. V lost 2 bases to trimming and J lost 5 bases, with 7 bases between them. This CDR3 spans 13 amino acids. The CDR3 DNA sequence: TGTGCCAGCAGTTACCTTAGTGACAATGAGCAGTTCTTC. Translating gives CASSYLSDNEQFF.